This TCR beta chain was captured in a study of T cells in Graves' hyperthyroidism and ophthalmopathy. Germline V gene data show CDR1 as SGDLS and CDR2 as YYNGEE. V lost 1 base and J lost 6; bases outside the gene matches: 3. CDR3 size: 14 residues. This clonotype was counted at least ten times. TCR beta CDR3 region amplification was performed from RNA transcripts. A first-round RT-PCR of the TCR CDR3 used the HTBI primer set. Each CDR3 protein gets one entry after TCRdb re-called the multiplex PCR reads with MiXCR. The sample yields roughly 700,000 distinct CDR3 sequences, around a third seen once. The hyperthyroidism was newly diagnosed and had lasted under 2 months; the patients were aged 18 to 65. Pregnant or lactating patients were excluded, as were those with uncontrolled infection or other autoimmune disease.

Sequencing was carried out using blood. J is TRBJ1-2 and V is TRBV9; 10 bases line up with TRBD1. The TCR was taken from a woman aged 40 to 49 with Graves' hyperthyroidism. CDR3 in DNA: TGTGCCAGCAGCGTAATCGGACAGGGGGATGGCTACACCTTC. This sequence encodes CASSVIGQGDGYTF.